A selection of T cell receptor beta chains follows, all from one sample in a study of Ad26.COV2.S vaccination and SARS-CoV-2 variants. The table came from immunoSEQ multiplex PCR; TCRdb's copy has only in-frame clones and leaves some out. There are roughly 390,000 clones in the sample; around nine tenths occur only once, and 3.5% lies in the top ten. The material sequenced was peripheral blood, taken in a trial of Ad26.COV2.S vaccine versus placebo. The receptor source for this set is a person aged 18-65 years who received the Ad26.COV2.S COVID-19 vaccine or a placebo. Each CDR3 is given with its conserved first and last residue. Fields, in order: V gene, CDR3 protein.

TRBV28 | CASSLDQAQHF
TRBV2 | CASKSVGYIYEQYF
TRBV6-4 | CASSSGGGTDTQYF
TRBV2 | CASTRQANYGYTF
TRBV5-1 | CASSSPRGVNTGELFF
TRBV14 | CASSQEFPTGPRDKLSNQPQHF
TRBV19 | CASSGGANSYNEQFF
TRBV6-5 | CASSEDRWQETQYF
TRBV7-8 | CASSLGTGRDEKLFF
TRBV5-1 | CASSLPGNYGYTF
TRBV7-2 | CASSFPNGGTDTQYF
TRBV7-2 | CASSLVKMGRGPLNTEAFF
TRBV6-1 | CASSDPYSKQYF
TRBV2 | CASSEATGLTVETQYF
TRBV3-1/TRBV3-2 | CASFGMARGGNTGELFF
TRBV3-1/TRBV3-2 | CASSLDGAIYNEQFF
TRBV6-5 | CASSYDPGTASAQAFF
TRBV10-3 | CAIRGGTSGQYQETQYF
TRBV6-5 | CASSSSKGYTF
TRBV24-1 | CATSDDRRADYGYTF
TRBV2 | CASSPFVRSNEQFF
TRBV11-2 | CASNSLKDSYYGYTF
TRBV5-6 | CASSLSGVAFF
TRBV27 | CASSPRGGTEAFF